This T cell receptor (beta chain) was sequenced during a study of blood T cell repertoires in COVID-19. Whole-study context: Specimens from acute and convalescent COVID-19 originated in the United States, Italy and Spain. The cDNA or gDNA used as material had been derived from T cells, B-cell-depleted T cells, or PBMCs.

Germline trimming cut 7 bases from V and 4 bases from J; bases unmatched to any gene: 5. The CDR3 consists of 13 residues. CDR1 and CDR2 from the germline V gene are LNHDA and SQIVND (reference sequence). Original analysis: Researchers report that nucleated cell counts were estimated from reference gene primer amplification. Sequenced by immunoSEQ multiplex PCR; TCRdb stores in-frame clones only, minus some. The DNA was the basis for D and trimming; V, J and clone size are from that table. Among about 210,000 clones, just over 90% were seen once, and the ten largest hold around 1.2%. V usage is TRBV19 and J usage is TRBJ2-5, with 8 bases identical to TRBD1. The sequencing input was peripheral blood. The sequence derives from a man younger than 45 with acute or convalescent COVID-19. The CDR3 loop reads CASKGTGLETQYF. CDR3 nucleotides: TGTGCCAGTAAAGGGACAGGCCTAGAGACCCAGTACTTC.